The clone carrying this T cell receptor beta chain was found a few times. Its antigen is undetermined. TCRdb re-analysed the RT-PCR reads in MiXCR, keeping a single row per CDR3 protein. The sample consists of 500,000 to 600,000 distinct CDR3 sequences, less than 10% of them appearing once. These data come from a study of response to subunit inactivated influenza vaccine. Study-level results: Every seasonal influenza vaccination brings in few new T cells, the authors suggested.

There are 15 residues in the CDR3. Germline V gene lookup returns CDR1 MNHEY and CDR2 SVGEGT. The ends were cut back, 3 bases at V and 0 bases at J, with 11 bases in the middle. The chain combines TRBV6-2 or TRBV6-3 with TRBJ1-1; D is uncertain. The TCR sequence derives from a man between 50 and 75 years old who received an inactivated influenza vaccine. Sequencing was performed on PBMCs from blood, taken around 25 months after vaccination. In DNA, the CDR3 is TGTGCCAGCAGTTATGGACTCAACATGAACACTGAAGCTTTCTTT. Translating it yields CASSYGLNMNTEAFF.